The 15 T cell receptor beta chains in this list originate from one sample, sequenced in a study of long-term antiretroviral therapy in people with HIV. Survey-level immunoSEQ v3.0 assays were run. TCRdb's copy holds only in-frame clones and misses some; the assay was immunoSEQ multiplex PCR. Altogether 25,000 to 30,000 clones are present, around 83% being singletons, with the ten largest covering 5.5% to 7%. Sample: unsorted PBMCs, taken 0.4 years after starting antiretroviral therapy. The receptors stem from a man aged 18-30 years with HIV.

CDR3 sequence (DNA): TGTGCCAGCAGTGAGTACATCGGGACTAGCGGTAACAATGAGCAGTTCTTC. It translates to CASSEYIGTSGNNEQFF. The chain links TRBV6-1 to TRBJ2-1, with 11 bases lining up with TRBD2. Looked up from germline, CDR1 is MNHNS and CDR2 is SASEGT. The junction had 9 bases not matched to a gene; V was cut back by 3 bases and J by 5 bases. The CDR3 consists of 17 residues.

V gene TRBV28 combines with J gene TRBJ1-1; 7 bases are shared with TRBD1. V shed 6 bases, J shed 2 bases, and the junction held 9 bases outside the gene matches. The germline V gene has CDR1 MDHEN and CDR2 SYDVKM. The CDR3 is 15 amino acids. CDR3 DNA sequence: TGTGCCAGCAGCCCGCTGGGGACAGCCAACACTGAAGCTTTCTTT. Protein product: CASSPLGTANTEAFF.

The CDR3 nucleotides read TGTGCCAGCAGGCGAGCCTCGAACTACGAGCAGTACTTC. Amino acid sequence: CASRRASNYEQYF. This chain links TRBV2 with TRBJ2-7, with no clear D. Per germline, CDR1 SNHLY and CDR2 FYNNEI. The CDR3 is 13 residues long. Trimming removed 6 bases from V and 3 bases from J, with 12 bases in between.

Here the CDR3 reads CASSSNREGTYEQYF. Written as DNA, the CDR3 is TGTGCCAGCAGCTCGAACAGGGAAGGCACCTACGAGCAGTACTTC. The V and J genes are TRBV7-9 and TRBJ2-7; tentative D call: TRBD1 (6 bases). Looked up from germline, CDR1 is SEHNR and CDR2 is FQNEAQ (reference sequence). V was cut by 4 bases and J by 2 bases, with 15 bases left in between. There are 15 residues in the CDR3.

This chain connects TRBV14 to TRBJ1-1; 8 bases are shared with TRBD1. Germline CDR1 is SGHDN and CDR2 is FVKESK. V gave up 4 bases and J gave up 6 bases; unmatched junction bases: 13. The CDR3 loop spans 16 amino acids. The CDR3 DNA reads TGTGCCAGCAGCCCGAGGACAGGGATAAAGGGCCCTGAAGCTTTCTTT. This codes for CASSPRTGIKGPEAFF.

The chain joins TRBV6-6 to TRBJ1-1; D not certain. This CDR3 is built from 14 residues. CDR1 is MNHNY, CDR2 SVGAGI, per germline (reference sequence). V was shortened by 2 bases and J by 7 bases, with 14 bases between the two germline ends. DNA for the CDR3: TGTGCCAGCAGTTACCGTGGAACAGAGGGTGAAGCTTTCTTT. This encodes CASSYRGTEGEAFF.

CDR3 in DNA: TGTGCCAGCAGCGTAGGAGGGCTGGGCCCCACCGGCTACGAGCAGTACTTC. Translating gives CASSVGGLGPTGYEQYF. This sequence joins TRBV9 and TRBJ2-7; the D gene is possibly TRBD2 (5 bases). This CDR3 has 17 residues. Germline CDR1 and CDR2: SGDLS and YYNGEE. Trimming removed 0 bases at V and 3 bases at J, with 19 bases between.

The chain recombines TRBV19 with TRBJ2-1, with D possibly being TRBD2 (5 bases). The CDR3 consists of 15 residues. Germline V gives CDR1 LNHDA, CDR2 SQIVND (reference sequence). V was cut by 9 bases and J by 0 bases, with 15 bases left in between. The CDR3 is CASRRGLNSYNEQFF. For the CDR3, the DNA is TGTGCCAGCAGAAGAGGACTGAACTCCTACAATGAGCAGTTCTTC.

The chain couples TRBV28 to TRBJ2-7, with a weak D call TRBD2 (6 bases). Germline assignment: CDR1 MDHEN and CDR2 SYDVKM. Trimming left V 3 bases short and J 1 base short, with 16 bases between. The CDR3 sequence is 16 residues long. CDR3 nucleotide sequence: TGTGCCAGCAGTTTCCCCCGGGGCCGGGGGTCCTACGAGCAGTACTTC. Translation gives CASSFPRGRGSYEQYF.

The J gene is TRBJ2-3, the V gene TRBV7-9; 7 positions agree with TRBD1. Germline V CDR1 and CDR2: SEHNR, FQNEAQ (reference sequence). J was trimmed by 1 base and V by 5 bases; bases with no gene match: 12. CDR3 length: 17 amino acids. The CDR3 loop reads CASSPRDRQGRTDTQYF. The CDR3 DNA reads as TGTGCCAGCAGCCCACGGGACCGACAGGGCCGCACAGATACGCAGTATTTT. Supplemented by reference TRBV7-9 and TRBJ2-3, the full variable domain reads DTGVSQNPRHKITKRGQNVTFRCDPISEHNRLYWYRQTLGQGPEFLTYFQNEAQLEKSRLLSDRFSAERPKGSFSTLEIQRTEQGDSAMYLCASSPRDRQGRTDTQYFGPGTRLTVL.

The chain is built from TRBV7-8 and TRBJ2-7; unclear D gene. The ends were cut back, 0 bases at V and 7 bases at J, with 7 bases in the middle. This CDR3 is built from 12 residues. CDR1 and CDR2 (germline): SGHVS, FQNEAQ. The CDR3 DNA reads TGTGCCAGCAGCTTAGCAGCTGGAGAGCAGTACTTC. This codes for CASSLAAGEQYF.

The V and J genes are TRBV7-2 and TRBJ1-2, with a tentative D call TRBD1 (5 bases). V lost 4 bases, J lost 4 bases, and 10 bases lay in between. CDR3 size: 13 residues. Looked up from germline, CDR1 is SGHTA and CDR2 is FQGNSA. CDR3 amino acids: CASSWPGVYGYTF. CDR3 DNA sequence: TGTGCCAGCAGCTGGCCGGGGGTCTATGGCTACACCTTC. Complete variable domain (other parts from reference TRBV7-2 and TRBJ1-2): GAGVSQSPSNKVTEKGKDVELRCDPISGHTALYWYRQSLGQGLEFLIYFQGNSAPDKSGLPSDRFSAERTGGSVSTLTIQRTQQEDSAVYLCASSWPGVYGYTFGSGTRLTVV.

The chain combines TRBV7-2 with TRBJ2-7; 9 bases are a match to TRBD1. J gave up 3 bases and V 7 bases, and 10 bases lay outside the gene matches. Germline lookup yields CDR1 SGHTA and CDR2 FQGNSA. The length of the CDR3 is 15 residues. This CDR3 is CASKISTGGSYEQYF. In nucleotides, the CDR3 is TGTGCCAGCAAGATTTCGACAGGGGGAAGCTACGAGCAGTACTTC. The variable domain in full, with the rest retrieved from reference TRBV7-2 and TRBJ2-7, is GAGVSQSPSNKVTEKGKDVELRCDPISGHTALYWYRQSLGQGLEFLIYFQGNSAPDKSGLPSDRFSAERTGGSVSTLTIQRTQQEDSAVYLCASKISTGGSYEQYFGPGTRLTVT.

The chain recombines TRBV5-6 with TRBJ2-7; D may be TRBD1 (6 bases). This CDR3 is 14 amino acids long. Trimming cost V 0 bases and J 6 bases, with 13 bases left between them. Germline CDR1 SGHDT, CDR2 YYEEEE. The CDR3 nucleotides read TGTGCCAGCAGCTTGGGGGGGCCGGTAGTCGAGCAGTACTTC. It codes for CASSLGGPVVEQYF.

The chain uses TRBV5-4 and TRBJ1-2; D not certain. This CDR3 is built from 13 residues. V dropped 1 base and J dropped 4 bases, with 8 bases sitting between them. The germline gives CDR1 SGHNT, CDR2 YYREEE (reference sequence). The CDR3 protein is CASSLRPSYGYTF. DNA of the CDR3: TGTGCCAGCAGCTTGAGACCGTCCTATGGCTACACCTTC.